These 9 T cell receptor beta chains share one sample of origin, sequenced in a study of OX40 agonist ivuxolimab in advanced cancers. Generated by immunoSEQ multiplex PCR, the TCRdb table keeps only in-frame clones and is missing some. The table has about 36,000 clones, 70% to 85% seen once. The sequencing here drew on CD4+ or CD8+ T cells sorted from blood, taken in a trial of the OX40 agonist ivuxolimab. These TCRs come from an adult with an advanced solid tumor such as melanoma, head and neck, liver or kidney cancer.

V and J are TRBV4-2 and TRBJ2-7, with D perhaps TRBD1 (5 bases). Germline CDR1 LGHNA, CDR2 YNFKEQ. V dropped 0 bases and J dropped 3 bases, with 12 bases sitting between them. The CDR3 extends over 15 amino acids. The CDR3 region has the DNA TGTGCCAGCAGCCAAGAACGGACACAGCTCTACGAGCAGTACTTC. It translates to CASSQERTQLYEQYF.

The J gene is TRBJ2-5, the V gene TRBV7-2; 13 bases are shared with TRBD2. The V and J ends lost 5 bases and 5 bases, in that order; junction bases with no gene match: 14. Germline lookup yields CDR1 SGHTA and CDR2 FQGNSA. The CDR3 spans 18 residues. The CDR3: CASSAGLAGATRLETQYF. CDR3 nucleotide sequence: TGTGCCAGCAGCGCTGGACTAGCGGGGGCGACCCGCCTGGAGACCCAGTACTTC.

The rearrangement links TRBV5-5 to TRBJ2-4; TRBD1 aligns across 11 bases. V shed 4 bases and J 3 bases; nucleotides not matched to a gene: 9. The V gene's germline CDR1 is SGHKS and CDR2 YYEKEE (reference sequence). The CDR3 sequence is 17 residues long. In nucleotides, the CDR3 is TGTGCCAGCAGCAGTGGACAGGGGGCGGGGGTCAAAAACATTCAGTACTTC. Translating it yields CASSSGQGAGVKNIQYF.

The chain uses TRBV11-2 and TRBJ1-2; no reliable D call. Between the trimmed V and J ends, which lost 5 bases and 0 bases, there was a span of 13 bases. The CDR3 consists of 15 residues. Germline assignment: CDR1 SGHAT and CDR2 FQNNGV. The CDR3 here is CASSQEPAANYGYTF. The CDR3 DNA sequence: TGTGCCAGCAGCCAGGAGCCCGCAGCTAACTATGGCTACACCTTC.

The chain is built from TRBV6-1 and TRBJ1-4; 8 bases map to TRBD1. V dropped 2 bases and J dropped 5; count of bases not matched to a gene: 16. The CDR3 consists of 19 residues. Looked up from germline, CDR1 is MNHNS and CDR2 is SASEGT. CDR3 loop: CASSEPSGRQTGENEKLFF. Here the CDR3 DNA reads TGTGCCAGCAGTGAACCATCAGGCCGGCAGACAGGGGAAAATGAAAAACTGTTTTTT.

This chain joins TRBV5-4 and TRBJ1-1; D unclear. The V gene's germline CDR1 is SGHNT and CDR2 YYREEE (reference sequence). Trimming shortened V by 0 bases and J by 4 bases, and 7 bases separated the two germline ends. The CDR3 spans 13 residues. CDR3 protein: CASSLAFGTEAFF. In nucleotides, the CDR3 is TGTGCCAGCAGCTTGGCCTTTGGCACTGAAGCTTTCTTT.

The chain joins TRBV5-1 to TRBJ1-2; TRBD1 aligns across 8 bases. The CDR3 runs to 16 residues. Germline lookup yields CDR1 SGHRS and CDR2 YFSETQ. After removal of 0 bases from V and 1 base from J, the junction contained 5 bases not matched to a gene. The CDR3 DNA follows: TGCGCCAGCAGCTTGGCCGGACAGGGATATAACTATGGCTACACCTTC. Translating it yields CASSLAGQGYNYGYTF. The full variable domain, in which reference TRBV5-1 and TRBJ1-2 provide the parts outside the CDR3, is KAGVTQTPRYLIKTRGQQVTLSCSPISGHRSVSWYQQTPGQGLQFLFEYFSETQRNKGNFPGRFSGRQFSNSRSEMNVSTLELGDSALYLCASSLAGQGYNYGYTFGSGTRLTVV.

This clone is categorized as medium-sized (0.01 to 0.1%). V usage is TRBV19 and J usage is TRBJ1-1; 7 nucleotides line up with TRBD1. Per the germline V gene, CDR1 is LNHDA and CDR2 is SQIVND (reference sequence). J gave up 1 base and V 5 bases, and 4 bases lay outside the gene matches. The CDR3 is 14 residues long. This CDR3 is CASSARTGNTEAFF. The CDR3 DNA reads TGTGCCAGTAGTGCACGGACAGGGAACACTGAAGCTTTCTTT.

In its sample, this clone was seen once. The chain has TRBV5-4 and TRBJ2-2, with 11 bases identical to TRBD1. There are 16 residues in the CDR3. The germline V gene has CDR1 SGHNT and CDR2 YYREEE (reference sequence). V shed 3 bases, J shed 3 bases, and the junction held 4 bases outside the gene matches. The CDR3 region is CASSWGTGGYTGELFF. DNA of the CDR3: TGTGCCAGCAGCTGGGGGACAGGGGGGTACACCGGGGAGCTGTTTTTT.